Listed below are T cell receptor beta chains from one sample, sequenced in a study of untreated major depressive disorder. Profiling relied on immunoSEQ multiplex PCR, and the TCRdb table lists in-frame clones only, not all of them. In the table there are 15,000 to 25,000 clones, about 85% of which are singletons. What was sequenced was CD4+ T cells from PBMCs. These receptors all stem from a woman in her 30s in good health. Both conserved end residues are part of each CDR3. Fields, in order: V gene, J gene, D gene, clone size, CDR3 protein, CDR3 DNA. The D gene is left open where the match is weak. Not every row has a clone size; where given, it reads once, few, many or a size class.

>TRBV28|TRBJ1-3|NA|NA
CASSRGTGNTIYF
TGTGCCAGCAGTCGGGGGACTGGAAACACCATATATTTT
>TRBV6-1|TRBJ1-2|TRBD1|NA
CASSEPGQGILGGYTF
TGTGCCAGCAGTGAACCGGGACAGGGGATTTTGGGTGGCTACACCTTC
>TRBV6-5|TRBJ2-1|TRBD1|NA
CASRRQGGEQFF
TGTGCCAGCAGACGACAGGGCGGTGAGCAGTTCTTC
>TRBV18|TRBJ2-7|NA|NA
CASSPVLNSYEQYF
TGTGCCAGCTCACCGGTACTAAACTCCTACGAGCAGTACTTC
>TRBV6-5|TRBJ1-5|NA|NA
CASSSQQNQPQHF
TGTGCCAGCAGTTCCCAGCAAAATCAGCCCCAGCATTTT
>TRBV27|TRBJ2-7|NA|NA
CASSPRRPTGGGEQYF
TGTGCCAGCAGTCCACGGAGACCGACAGGAGGGGGCGAGCAGTACTTC
>TRBV7-9|TRBJ1-4|NA|NA
CASSFGVGPGNEKLFF
TGTGCCAGCAGCTTTGGCGTAGGACCTGGGAATGAAAAACTGTTTTTT
>TRBV14|TRBJ2-1|TRBD2|NA
CASSQEQRGEQFF
TGTGCCAGCAGCCAAGAACAGCGGGGTGAGCAGTTCTTC
>TRBV13|TRBJ2-3|NA|NA
CASSLTPGRGPDTQYF
TGTGCCAGCAGTCTTACCCCGGGCAGAGGGCCAGATACGCAGTATTTT
>TRBV7-6|TRBJ2-1|TRBD2|NA
CASSLAGLDDEQFF
TGTGCCAGCAGCCTAGCGGGATTGGACGATGAGCAGTTCTTC
>TRBV19|TRBJ2-7|TRBD1|NA
CASSGDSSYEQYF
TGTGCCAGTAGCGGGGACAGCTCCTACGAGCAGTACTTC
>TRBV2|TRBJ2-1|NA|once
CASRGGGTSSYNEQFF
TGTGCCAGCAGGGGGGGCGGGACGAGCTCCTACAATGAGCAGTTCTTC
>TRBV5-1|TRBJ2-1|NA|NA
CASSLDIGRNEQFF
TGCGCCAGCAGCTTGGATATAGGGAGGAATGAGCAGTTCTTC
>TRBV4-2|TRBJ2-1|NA|NA
CASSQEAGAEQFF
TGTGCCAGCAGCCAGGAGGCGGGGGCCGAGCAGTTCTTC
>TRBV19|TRBJ1-2|NA|NA
CASSIPTGPGGYTF
TGTGCCAGTAGTATCCCCACCGGACCGGGGGGCTACACCTTC
>TRBV7-2|TRBJ2-2|NA|NA
CASSYQPGGELFF
TGTGCCAGCAGCTACCAACCTGGGGGGGAGCTGTTTTTT
>TRBV7-3|TRBJ2-2|TRBD1|NA
CASSLVGTGKTGELFF
TGTGCCAGCAGCTTGGTTGGGACAGGGAAAACCGGGGAGCTGTTTTTT
>TRBV5-1|TRBJ2-3|TRBD2|NA
CASSLGLAGGSTDTQYF
TGCGCCAGCAGCCTGGGGCTAGCGGGAGGGAGCACAGATACGCAGTATTTT
>TRBV28|TRBJ2-3|NA|NA
CASRYLSTDTQYF
TGTGCCAGCAGATACTTAAGCACAGATACGCAGTATTTT
>TRBV5-1|TRBJ1-1|NA|NA
CAIGGSVVMNTEAFF
TGCGCCATCGGGGGTTCGGTAGTCATGAACACTGAAGCTTTCTTT
>TRBV28|TRBJ2-7|TRBD1|NA
CASRRPTGGSYEQYF
TGTGCCAGCAGGCGACCCACAGGGGGCTCCTACGAGCAGTACTTC
>TRBV4-3|TRBJ2-3|TRBD2|NA
CASSQGTSGSRSDTQYF
TGCGCCAGCAGCCAAGGGACTAGCGGGAGTAGATCAGATACGCAGTATTTT
>TRBV6-1|TRBJ1-2|NA|NA
CASSERAVYGYTF
TGTGCCAGCAGTGAAAGGGCAGTCTATGGCTACACCTTC
>TRBV10-3|TRBJ1-4|NA|few
CAISPGGKLFF
TGTGCCATCAGCCCCGGGGGCAAACTGTTTTTT
>TRBV6-6|TRBJ2-1|NA|NA
CASSYSGTDNEQFF
TGTGCCAGCAGTTATTCCGGGACGGACAATGAGCAGTTCTTC
>TRBV7-9|TRBJ2-1|NA|NA
CASSSPPISVHLFF
TGTGCCAGCAGCTCCCCTCCTATCTCGGTACATTTGTTCTTC
>TRBV28|TRBJ2-7|NA|NA
CASSLQGVYEQYF
TGTGCCAGCAGTTTGCAGGGCGTCTACGAGCAGTACTTC
>TRBV2|TRBJ1-1|NA|once
CASCGNTEAFF
TGTGCCAGCTGCGGGAACACTGAAGCTTTCTTT